This paragraph reports one T cell receptor (beta chain). Its antigen is still unknown. Base quality data are lacking; no much larger clone is found one base away. This entry is derived from a study of cytomegalovirus exposure and HLA in healthy donors (dated by TCRdb to the late 2010s). In the study overall: An earlier analysis of more than 550 of the donors reported under 300 Gb of sequence data and about 120 million unique TCR beta sequences obtained from about 179 million T cells. An early release covering 550 to 700 HLA-typed donors comprised roughly 300 gigabases of sequencing data and around 86 million unique TCR sequences. Among the roughly 390 genotyped donors, under 90% belonged to the genetic ancestry cluster associated with self-reported Caucasian donors. The study aimed to test whether cataloging public T cell receptors could reveal signatures of past pathogen exposure. The study used immunosequencing to profile the T cell repertoires of approximately 630 subjects and linked those repertoires to cytomegalovirus serostatus. A separate validation cohort of roughly 130 different subjects was used in addition to the approximately 640-subject first cohort. To predict cytomegalovirus infection status, the study brought together high-throughput TCR immunosequencing, statistical association of individual TCRs with disease status, and machine learning. A later analysis re-examined previously published TCR beta repertoires from more than 550 donors and added high-resolution HLA genotyping to investigate patterns of TCR occurrence. Rather than using new phenotypic data, the later analysis identified candidate immune exposures from TCR beta sequences and from how often those sequences occurred across donors. An earlier analysis of approximately 630 of the donors applied high-throughput TCR beta sequencing to assess whether each TCR beta V gene segment acted as functional or pseudogenic. Donor age, sex, ethnicity and CMV serostatus were compiled alongside the repertoire data. A later genetic analysis used genome-wide SNP genotypes for about 60% of the roughly 700 donors, treating that subset as a discovery cohort. Every repertoire in the discovery cohort had been generated on one and the same sequencing platform. Both class I and class II loci were covered by HLA typing, at four-digit resolution. Typing coverage varied by locus: roughly 620-640 donors for A, B, C, DRB1 and DQB1; approximately 520 for DQA1; about 590 for DPA1; more than 450 for DPB1. Five DR-DQ haplotypes were handled as single units for association and clustering, since linkage in the cohort was strong. On average, roughly 240,000 unique TCR beta nucleotide sequences were sequenced per donor among several hundred genotyped donors of the cohort, with 15% to 20% of those sequences being non-productive. Study-wide conclusions, independent of this receptor: Correlated functional status among segregating V segments might be attributable to linkage disequilibrium, but an unknown experimental factor could not be ruled out. While some public TCRs were present in many individuals, most TCR sequences turned up only very rarely across donors. Because counts were too low, approximately 15 rarely observed V segments, including chromosome 9 orphons, were excluded from the earlier analysis of around 640 of the donors. A group of highly shared sequence variants was considered likely to be a technical artifact of the sequencing pipeline. In a later analysis, HLA-associated TCR beta chains showed more clonal expansion and lower generation probabilities than non-associated chains that were equally common. A total of 150 to 200 TCR beta chains were listed by the study as associated with cytomegalovirus. The 87-base-pair reads could not distinguish some IMGT-functional V segments, including TRBV6-2 and TRBV6-3, so those segments were excluded. V-gene and J-gene trimming of TCR beta chains was associated with a missense DCLRE1C variant in a later genetic analysis, and the association was replicated in an independent cohort. In a later analysis, the rate of TCR association differed among HLA loci, with DRB1 alleles having the most associated TCRs and HLA-C alleles having the fewest. In this cohort, only TCR beta chains were sequenced, and detectable features were limited by the absence of alpha or paired-chain data. A further reported finding was that TCR beta sequences accurately predicted the HLA-A and HLA-B alleles for most subjects in the first cohort. Assigning TCR associations to individual alleles was difficult when HLA alleles, especially DR and DQ, strongly co-occurred. Broadly in line with IMGT annotations, most TCR beta V segments showed up in productive rearrangements about 87% or about 30% of the time in an earlier analysis of under 700 of the donors. In vitro tests confirmed that three of the cytomegalovirus-associated TCR beta chains recognize cytomegalovirus antigens. Because HLA typing was missing for some donors at each locus, association tests included only the typed subset. The presence/absence analyses assumed that sequencing depth was roughly uniform across donors, and that assumption may not be true. According to a later genetic analysis, donors in an Asian-associated ancestry cluster had fewer N-insertions in productive TCRs than the approximately 630-donor mean. It was suggested by the authors that the approach could potentially be generalized to other disease states and immunological phenotypes. Most CMV-associated TCR beta chains appeared to be HLA-restricted in a later analysis, and the HLA associations seemed to be driven largely by CMV exposure. Several of the top co-occurrence clusters appeared to be linked to parvovirus B19, influenza, CMV and Epstein-Barr virus, according to a later analysis. At a false discovery rate of 0.05, a later analysis linked 16,951 TCR beta sequences to specific HLA alleles. The classifier was reported to diagnose cytomegalovirus status with high specificity and sensitivity in both the original cohort and the validation cohort. Immune exposure information for the cohort was limited to CMV serostatus.

In total, approximately 700 healthy bone marrow donors made up the cohort. At the time of sampling, every cohort member was nominally healthy, though immune exposures that went unrecorded were likely present. The donor was CMV seropositive and was included in the group of about 290 seropositive cohort members. Each donor provided a peripheral blood sample, and peripheral blood mononuclear cells were used for TCR beta sequencing. The Qiagen DNeasy Blood Extraction Kit was used to extract genomic DNA from the blood cell samples. From the germline V gene, CDR1 is MNHNS and CDR2 is SASEGT. Relative to germline, V is 2 bases shorter and J is 7 bases shorter, with 14 bases between their ends. Including cysteine and phenylalanine, the CDR3 has 15 amino acids. The DNA shown is the 45-base CDR3, in frame from base 1. Receptor amplification or capture employed the immunoSEQ multiplex PCR assay. For the multiplex PCR, a mixture combining 60 forward primers for TCR Vbeta segments and 13 reverse primers for TCR Jbeta segments was used. A multiplex PCR assay on genomic DNA amplified the CDR3 region of rearranged TCR beta genes. On the Illumina HiSeq System, the amplified TCR beta libraries were sequenced as 87-base-pair reads. On the study's bioinformatics: In a later analysis, tens of millions of unique TCR beta chains were counted across the approximately 620 repertoires, and roughly 11 million of these chains were shared by at least two donors. A nearest-neighbor algorithm error-corrected the raw reads and collapsed the reads into unique sequences, merging closely related sequences to remove PCR and sequencing errors. CDR3 sequences were aligned to IMGT reference sequences to assign V, D and J gene segments. Each retained sequence needed at least a six-nucleotide match to both a V gene segment and a J gene segment. Rearrangements were classified as productive when the CDR3 lacked stop codons and remained in frame with V and J, and all other rearrangements were classified as non-productive. CDR3 was defined according to IMGT convention as the region running from the second conserved V-encoded cysteine to the conserved J-encoded phenylalanine. Sequences without an unambiguous match to a single V gene segment were excluded from the earlier analysis of several hundred of the donors. In an earlier analysis of some 590 of the donors, a V segment was called functional when productive rearrangements were above 56.7%, and segregating when the standard deviation between donors exceeded 5%. To diagnose cytomegalovirus status from the catalog of TCR beta chain sequences, a statistical classification framework was built. V and J gene assignment, in a later analysis, came from comparing TCR nucleotide sequences with IMGT/GENE-DB human TR gene sequences. A later analysis assigned CDR3 sequences and most-parsimonious VDJ recombination scenarios with the TCRdist pipeline. In a later analysis, each TCR beta chain was defined by its CDR3 amino acid sequence together with its V-gene family, and reads without a unique V-gene family were excluded. A later analysis removed several hundred highly shared, low-generation-probability nucleotide sequences to deal with suspected cross-contamination and a sequencing artifact. In a later analysis, a clonal expansion index was calculated for each public chain from normalized within-repertoire ranks of inferred template counts. A later analysis computed generation probabilities with a VDJ recombination model fitted to out-of-frame rearrangements, and checked the results against IGoR. A later analysis scored TCR-TCR, TCR-HLA and TCR-CMV co-occurrence with hypergeometric tests, applying a repertoire-size bias correction to TCR pairs. In a later analysis, false discovery rates were estimated by permuting HLA or CMV assignments 20 times. In a later analysis, co-occurring TCRs were grouped with DBSCAN, and TCRdist sequence similarity was added when clustering was performed within HLA-allele-positive subsets. Repertoires with fewer than 30,000 or more than 120,000 public chains were left out of co-occurrence clustering, as were a few repertoires with anomalous nucleotide sharing. Drawn from immuneACCESS, this table holds only the in-frame rearrangements with V and J called that TCRdb kept. Clones are partly lost; checked studies trace under half to an unresolved V gene and leave the rest unexplained. The V and J calls and clone size come from that table; D and trimming were worked out from the DNA. This sample holds approximately 240,000 clones; around 80% were observed only once. The leading ten clones occupy 5% to 6% of the sample.

The clonotype originates from a woman aged 35 to 49 in good health and CMV-seropositive. The chain was built from TRBV6-1 and TRBJ1-4; TRBD1 is a possible D gene, resting on 6 matching bases. Sequenced input: PBMCs. The DNA sequence is as follows: TGTGCCAGCAGTGAACAGGGGCGTTTCGGTGAAAAACTGTTTTTT. It is translated as CASSEQGRFGEKLFF.